These 21 T cell receptor beta chains came from one sample sequenced in a study of post-analysis software for immune sequencing data. Unique-molecular-identifier-tagged TCR beta cDNA libraries were used. MiXCR, applied by TCRdb to the PCR reads, yields one record per CDR3 protein. The sample has approximately 460,000 distinct CDR3 sequences, around 40% seen once. Findings and limits, study-wide: Patients used several TRBV segments, including TRBV5-6, TRBV5-1 and TRBV20-1, more often than controls.

Their recognized antigens are unknown. The specimen sequenced was blood. These receptors were taken from a girl under 18 with multiple sclerosis.

This clonotype occurred a few times. This sequence joins TRBV7-3 and TRBJ1-2; TRBD1 is a possible D gene (5 bases). The germline V and J ends were trimmed by 2 bases and 5 bases, with 15 bases remaining between them. CDR1 is SGHTA, CDR2 FQGTGA, per germline. CDR3 size: 15 residues. This chain's CDR3 is CASSLGGEGSYGYTF. CDR3 DNA: TGTGCCAGCAGCTTAGGGGGAGAGGGGTCATATGGCTACACCTTC.

This clonotype was observed a handful of times. The chain uses TRBV20-1 and TRBJ2-1; TRBD2 matches at 12 bases. Trimming cost V 5 bases and J 2 bases; bases outside gene matches: 1. The CDR3 is made up of 14 amino acids. Germline V gene data show CDR1 as DFQATT and CDR2 as SNEGSKA (reference sequence). CDR3 amino acids: CSAWTSGTYNEQFF. DNA for the CDR3: TGCAGTGCTTGGACTAGCGGGACCTACAATGAGCAGTTCTTC.

The genes are TRBV20-1 and TRBJ1-1; a possible D gene is TRBD1 (6 bases). The CDR3 has 14 amino acids. The germline V and J ends were trimmed by 2 bases and 3 bases, with 13 bases remaining between them. In germline, CDR1 is DFQATT, CDR2 SNEGSKA (reference sequence). CDR3 DNA sequence: TGCAGTGCTAGAATCGGGGGGCAGGACACTGAAGCTTTCTTT. It specifies CSARIGGQDTEAFF.

The chain has TRBV10-3 and TRBJ2-4; D might be TRBD2 (5 bases). The CDR3 extends over 12 amino acids. V was clipped by 6 bases and J by 5 bases, with 8 bases between them. In germline, CDR1 is ENHRY, CDR2 SYGVKD. CDR3 sequence (DNA): TGTGCCATCAGGTCCGGGGAAAACATTCAGTACTTC. This translates into CAIRSGENIQYF.

This clonotype was seen only once. CDR3 sequence reads: CASSTNQPQHF. The CDR3 nucleotides read TGTGCCAGCAGCACCAATCAGCCCCAGCATTTT. V and J are TRBV28 and TRBJ1-5; D call uncertain. Germline loops: CDR1 MDHEN, CDR2 SYDVKM. The CDR3 totals 11 residues. Deletions cut 6 bases from V and 3 bases from J, with 3 bases between.

This clonotype was detected ten times or more. V and J are TRBV29-1 and TRBJ2-7; D unresolved. CDR3 size: 14 residues. The germline gives CDR1 SQVTM, CDR2 ANQGSEA. The V gene lost 6 bases and the J gene lost 1 base, with 16 bases spanning the gap. The CDR3, as DNA: TGCAGCGTGAGCCATGATCACTTTTCCTACGAGCAGTACTTC. It is translated as CSVSHDHFSYEQYF.

The gene calls are TRBV30 and TRBJ2-3, with D possibly TRBD1 on 5 matching bases. The CDR3 loop spans 15 amino acids. Germline V gene data show CDR1 as GTSNPN and CDR2 as SVGIG (reference sequence). V was pared by 4 bases and J by 3 bases, with 17 bases between. CDR3 loop: CAWTTGAGWTDTQYF. The CDR3 nucleotides read TGTGCCTGGACCACTGGGGCAGGTTGGACAGATACGCAGTATTTT. The variable domain in full, with the rest retrieved from reference TRBV30 and TRBJ2-3, is SQTIHQWPATLVQPVGSPLSLECTVEGTSNPNLYWYRQAAGRGLQLLFYSVGIGQISSEVPQNLSASRPQDRQFILSSKKLLLSDSGFYLCAWTTGAGWTDTQYFGPGTRLTVL.

CDR3 sequence reads: CASSQMTGGRETQYF. DNA of the CDR3: TGTGCCAGCAGTCAAATGACAGGGGGGAGAGAGACCCAGTACTTC. The chain has TRBV28 and TRBJ2-5, with 9 bases matching TRBD1. Germline V gene lookup returns CDR1 MDHEN and CDR2 SYDVKM. V lost 5 bases, J lost 4 bases, and 8 bases stayed unmatched. The CDR3 loop spans 15 amino acids. Using reference TRBV28 and TRBJ2-5 for the parts outside the CDR3, the full variable domain is DVKVTQSSRYLVKRTGEKVFLECVQDMDHENMFWYRQDPGLGLRLIYFSYDVKMKEKGDIPEGYSVSREKKERFSLILESASTNQTSMYLCASSQMTGGRETQYFGPGTRLLVL.

This rearrangement joins TRBV5-1 to TRBJ2-1; 8 bases fit TRBD2. The germline V gene encodes CDR1 SGHRS and CDR2 YFSETQ. The CDR3 totals 14 residues. V lost 7 bases and J lost 6; bases outside the gene matches: 9. DNA for the CDR3: TGCGCCAGCGCCTTACTAGCGGAGGTCAATGAGCAGTTCTTC. Translation: CASALLAEVNEQFF.

This clonotype was observed a few times. This rearrangement joins TRBV7-2 to TRBJ1-2, with 9 bases aligning to TRBD1. CDR1 and CDR2 (germline): SGHTA, FQGNSA. This CDR3 has 14 amino acids. Germline trimming cut 4 bases from V and 6 bases from J; bases unmatched to any gene: 6. The CDR3 loop reads CASSSGQGRNGYTF. The CDR3 DNA reads as TGTGCCAGCAGCTCTGGACAGGGGAGGAATGGCTACACCTTC. The entire variable domain, with the rest obtained from reference TRBV7-2 and TRBJ1-2, is as follows: GAGVSQSPSNKVTEKGKDVELRCDPISGHTALYWYRQSLGQGLEFLIYFQGNSAPDKSGLPSDRFSAERTGGSVSTLTIQRTQQEDSAVYLCASSSGQGRNGYTFGSGTRLTVV.

This clonotype came up many times. CDR3 sequence: CASSLRGNEQFF. The CDR3, as DNA: TGTGCCAGCAGTTTGCGGGGAAATGAGCAGTTCTTC. The chain recombines TRBV28 with TRBJ2-1; perhaps TRBD2 as D (6 bases). This CDR3 is built from 12 residues. The V end lost 3 bases, the J end lost 7 bases, and 7 bases lay between the germline ends. Per the germline V gene, CDR1 is MDHEN and CDR2 is SYDVKM. The entire variable domain, with the rest obtained from reference TRBV28 and TRBJ2-1, is as follows: DVKVTQSSRYLVKRTGEKVFLECVQDMDHENMFWYRQDPGLGLRLIYFSYDVKMKEKGDIPEGYSVSREKKERFSLILESASTNQTSMYLCASSLRGNEQFFGPGTRLTVL.

This clonotype appeared a few times. V is TRBV28 and J is TRBJ1-1; maybe TRBD1 (5 bases). CDR1 is MDHEN, CDR2 SYDVKM, per germline. Trimming removed 5 bases from V and 4 bases from J, with 11 bases in between. The CDR3 covers 13 residues. CDR3: CASSPMGRTEAFF. In nucleotides, the CDR3 is TGTGCCAGCAGTCCGATGGGACGCACTGAAGCTTTCTTT. The whole variable domain, remainder taken from reference TRBV28 and TRBJ1-1, is DVKVTQSSRYLVKRTGEKVFLECVQDMDHENMFWYRQDPGLGLRLIYFSYDVKMKEKGDIPEGYSVSREKKERFSLILESASTNQTSMYLCASSPMGRTEAFFGQGTRLTVV.

This chain uses TRBV21-1 with TRBJ1-4; the table assigns TRBD1, which was not confirmed against the DNA. TRBV21-1 is described as a pseudogene. This CDR3 is 13 amino acids long. The CDR3 nucleotides are TGTGCCAGCTACCCGGGGACTAATGAAAAACGGTTTTTT. Its protein is CASYPGTNEKRFF.

In this sample, this clonotype turned up a few times. In nucleotides, the CDR3 is TGTGCCAGCAGCTTAACAACCGACTACGAGCAGTACTTC. This sequence encodes CASSLTTDYEQYF. The chain has TRBV7-9 and TRBJ2-7, with D uncertain. Germline V gives CDR1 SEHNR, CDR2 FQNEAQ (reference sequence). The CDR3 length is 13 residues. Trimming took off 2 bases at V and 3 bases at J, with 8 bases between the two ends.

This clonotype has just a few counts. In DNA form, the CDR3 reads TGTGCCAGCGGTCGTTGGCGGGGGCAAGGCACTGAAGCTTTCTTT. It specifies CASGRWRGQGTEAFF. The chain recombines TRBV14 with TRBJ1-1; possibly TRBD1 for D (6 bases). CDR3 length: 15 residues. The germline V gene has CDR1 SGHDN and CDR2 FVKESK. The V end lost 8 bases, the J end lost 4 bases, and 20 bases lay between the germline ends. Complete variable domain (other parts from reference TRBV14 and TRBJ1-1): EAGVTQFPSHSVIEKGQTVTLRCDPISGHDNLYWYRRVMGKEIKFLLHFVKESKQDESGMPNNRFLAERTGGTYSTLKVQPAELEDSGVYFCASGRWRGQGTEAFFGQGTRLTVV.

A few counts support this clonotype. The chain couples TRBV27 to TRBJ1-1, with 9 nucleotides matching TRBD1. CDR3 length: 14 amino acids. The trim removed 4 bases at V and 7 bases at J, leaving 7 bases unmatched. CDR1 and CDR2 (germline): MNHEY, SMNVEV (reference sequence). The CDR3 sequence: CASSYTGTGREAFF. The CDR3 DNA follows: TGTGCCAGCAGTTATACCGGGACAGGGCGTGAAGCTTTCTTT.

This clonotype was counted between two and nine times. The gene calls are TRBV12-3 or TRBV12-4 and TRBJ2-5; D unclear. V lost 5 bases and J lost 2, with 12 bases in between. The CDR3 totals 14 residues. The CDR3 DNA sequence: TGTGCCAGCAGTCCCCGGAGAGAGCAAGAGACCCAGTACTTC. This translates into CASSPRREQETQYF.

The rearrangement uses TRBV28 and TRBJ1-2; possibly TRBD1 for D (5 bases). This CDR3 has 14 amino acids. V shed 2 bases and J shed 10 bases, with 17 bases lying between them. Per the germline V gene, CDR1 is MDHEN and CDR2 is SYDVKM. The CDR3 here is CASSLRGPSPDYTF. As DNA, the CDR3 is TGTGCCAGCAGTTTACGGGGCCCCTCCCCCGACTACACCTTC.

The chain carries TRBV10-3 and TRBJ2-3; either TRBD1 or TRBD2 may fit D (5 bases each). Trimming removed 2 bases at V and 3 bases at J, with 6 bases between. The germline V gene has CDR1 ENHRY and CDR2 SYGVKD. The CDR3 sequence is 13 residues long. The CDR3 sequence: CAISEEGTDTQYF. The CDR3, as DNA: TGTGCCATCAGTGAGGAGGGGACAGATACGCAGTATTTT.

With regard to this clonotype: At one boundary the junction diverges from the germline segment, which might be a read error. V and J are TRBV9 and TRBJ2-1; possibly TRBD2 for D (6 bases). The CDR3 runs to 14 residues. Germline CDR1 is SGDLS and CDR2 is YYNGEE. This chain's CDR3 is CAGSVGGSGGEQFF. The CDR3 coding sequence is TGTGCCGGCAGCGTAGGAGGGAGCGGCGGTGAGCAGTTCTTC.

The chain employs TRBV7-9 and TRBJ2-3; 7 bases line up with TRBD2. The germline V gene has CDR1 SEHNR and CDR2 FQNEAQ (reference sequence). J lost 5 bases, V lost 2 bases, and 10 bases had no gene match. This CDR3 is built from 16 residues. The CDR3 nucleotides read TGTGCCAGCAGCTTACAAGGACCGGGAGGCCGAGATACGCAGTATTTT. Its protein is CASSLQGPGGRDTQYF.